A single sample is the source of the 3 T cell receptor beta chains below, sequenced in a study of identical twins. One entry per CDR3 protein, called by TCRdb with MiXCR from the 5' RACE reads. The sample consists of some 500,000 distinct CDR3 sequences, 12% to 15% of them appearing once. The same data also contributed to another study, on yellow fever vaccine responses in identical twins.

The sequencing sample was made of CD4+ T cells sorted from blood. The receptor source for this set is a young woman in good health.

The chain uses TRBV9 and TRBJ2-1; TRBD2 matches at 11 bases. V shed 0 bases, J shed 2 bases, and the junction held 13 bases outside the gene matches. Germline CDR1 and CDR2: SGDLS and YYNGEE. The CDR3 runs to 20 residues. The CDR3 nucleotides read TGTGCCAGCAGCGTAGAGGGTTTGCCTAGCGGGGGGATCACCTACAATGAGCAGTTCTTC. Protein product: CASSVEGLPSGGITYNEQFF.

This chain uses TRBV18 with TRBJ2-7, with D possibly matching TRBD1 (6 bases). Germline CDR1 KGHSH, CDR2 LQKENI. This CDR3 has 15 amino acids. Trimming left V 1 base short and J 4 bases short, with 14 bases between. The CDR3 DNA is TGTGCCAGCTCACCACTTAGGGGGAGAGGGTACGAGCAGTACTTC. Translating gives CASSPLRGRGYEQYF.

There are a few counts of this clonotype. The rearrangement joins TRBV7-9 to TRBJ2-3, with D perhaps TRBD1 (5 bases). This CDR3 has 14 amino acids. CDR1 and CDR2 (germline): SEHNR, FQNEAQ (reference sequence). Trimming removed 5 bases at V and 0 bases at J, with 9 bases between. In nucleotides, the CDR3 is TGTGCCAGCAGCATTGACAGCAGCACAGATACGCAGTATTTT. The encoded protein is CASSIDSSTDTQYF.